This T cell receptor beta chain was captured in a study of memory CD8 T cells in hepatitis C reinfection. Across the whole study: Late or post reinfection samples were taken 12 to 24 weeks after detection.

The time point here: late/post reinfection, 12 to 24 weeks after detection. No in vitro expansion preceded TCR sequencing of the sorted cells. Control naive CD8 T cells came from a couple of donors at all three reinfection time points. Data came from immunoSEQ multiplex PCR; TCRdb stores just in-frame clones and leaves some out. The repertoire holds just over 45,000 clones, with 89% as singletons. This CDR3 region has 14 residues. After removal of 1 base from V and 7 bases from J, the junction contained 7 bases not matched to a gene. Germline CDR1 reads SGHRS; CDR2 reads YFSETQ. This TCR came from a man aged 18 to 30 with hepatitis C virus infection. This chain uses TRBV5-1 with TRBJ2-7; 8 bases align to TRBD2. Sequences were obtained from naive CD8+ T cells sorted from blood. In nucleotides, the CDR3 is TGCGCCAGCAGCTTGACCGGGACTAGGGAAGAGCAGTACGTC. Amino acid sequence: CASSLTGTREEQYV.